Listed here are 27 T cell receptor beta chains from one sample, sequenced in a study of T cells in Graves' hyperthyroidism and ophthalmopathy. Using RNA transcripts as the source, TCR beta CDR3 regions were amplified. During a first-round RT-PCR of the TCR CDR3, the HTBI primer set was used. TCRdb itself ran the multiplex PCR reads through MiXCR, one entry per CDR3 protein. The table includes about 400,000 distinct CDR3 sequences, 15% detected once. The material sequenced was blood. These receptors were obtained from a woman aged 25 to 45 with Graves' hyperthyroidism.

The J gene is TRBJ1-1, the V gene TRBV20-1, with 9 bases lining up with TRBD1. Losses at the gene ends were 5 bases for V and 6 bases for J; bases not matched to a gene: 10. The CDR3 spans 14 residues. Germline CDR1 DFQATT, CDR2 SNEGSKA (reference sequence). This CDR3 is CSASGTGKGSEAFF. The CDR3 DNA follows: TGCAGTGCTTCCGGGACAGGGAAGGGGTCTGAAGCTTTCTTT.

The chain recombines TRBV5-1 with TRBJ2-5, with 13 bases matching TRBD2. The V gene's germline CDR1 is SGHRS and CDR2 YFSETQ. The length of the CDR3 is 17 residues. The trim removed 1 base at V and 2 bases at J, leaving 5 bases unmatched. This CDR3 is CASSLTGLAGIQETQYF. The CDR3 DNA is TGCGCCAGCAGCTTGACGGGACTAGCGGGGATTCAAGAGACCCAGTACTTC. Full variable domain (missing parts from reference TRBV5-1 and TRBJ2-5): KAGVTQTPRYLIKTRGQQVTLSCSPISGHRSVSWYQQTPGQGLQFLFEYFSETQRNKGNFPGRFSGRQFSNSRSEMNVSTLELGDSALYLCASSLTGLAGIQETQYFGPGTRLLVL.

The genes are TRBV5-1 and TRBJ2-7; D not certain. Trimming pared 3 bases from V and 4 bases from J, leaving 11 bases between. Germline CDR1 reads SGHRS; CDR2 reads YFSETQ. The CDR3 loop spans 13 amino acids. This chain's CDR3 is CASSSSGVYEQYF. The DNA of the CDR3 is TGCGCCAGCAGCTCCTCAGGCGTTTACGAGCAGTACTTC.

The rearrangement joins TRBV6-1 to TRBJ2-1, with 9 nucleotides matching TRBD2. The germline V gene has CDR1 MNHNS and CDR2 SASEGT. This CDR3 has 16 residues. J lost 0 bases, V lost 3 bases, and 3 bases had no gene match. In DNA, the CDR3 is TGTGCCAGCAGTGATAGCGGGAGAAGCTCCTACAATGAGCAGTTCTTC. It encodes CASSDSGRSSYNEQFF.

This clonotype was seen ten or more times. The chain is built from TRBV28 and TRBJ2-2; D remains unclear. This CDR3 is 13 amino acids long. The V and J ends lost 6 bases and 7 bases respectively, with 12 bases between them. Germline V gives CDR1 MDHEN, CDR2 SYDVKM. CDR3 coding DNA: TGTGCCAGCAGGGTGATAGTGAGCGGGGAGCTGTTTTTT. Amino acids: CASRVIVSGELFF.

V is TRBV15 and J is TRBJ2-3, with 8 bases lining up with TRBD2. The junction had 5 bases not matched to a gene; V was cut back by 7 bases and J by 5 bases. The CDR3 runs 13 residues. Germline CDR1 reads LNHNV; CDR2 reads YYDKDF (reference sequence). In nucleotides, the CDR3 is TGTGCCACCAACCTACGGGAGGGAGATACGCAGTATTTT. Its protein product is CATNLREGDTQYF.

The chain employs TRBV5-1 and TRBJ1-1; D is possibly TRBD1 (5 bases). This CDR3 contains 14 residues. Trimming removed 2 bases at V and 1 base at J, with 9 bases between. CDR1 is SGHRS, CDR2 YFSETQ, per germline. CDR3 sequence reads: CASSFSTGNTEAFF. Here the CDR3 DNA reads TGCGCCAGCAGCTTCTCCACAGGGAACACTGAAGCTTTCTTT. Combining the CDR3 with reference TRBV5-1 and TRBJ1-1 gives the whole variable domain KAGVTQTPRYLIKTRGQQVTLSCSPISGHRSVSWYQQTPGQGLQFLFEYFSETQRNKGNFPGRFSGRQFSNSRSEMNVSTLELGDSALYLCASSFSTGNTEAFFGQGTRLTVV.

The J gene is TRBJ2-2, the V gene TRBV18, with 8 bases identical to TRBD1. CDR3 size: 18 residues. CDR1 is KGHSH and CDR2 is LQKENI in the germline V gene. The trim removed 1 base at V and 7 bases at J, leaving 14 bases unmatched. CDR3 DNA: TGTGCCAGCTCACCACTCGACAGGGGAGGACAACATGGCGGGGAGCTGTTTTTT. Protein: CASSPLDRGGQHGGELFF.

This clonotype appeared a few times. This may stem from a read error, because a much larger clone lies one nucleotide away. CDR3 residues: CASSQENTEAFF. CDR3 coding DNA: TGTGCCAGCAGCCAAGAGAACACTGAAGCTTTCTTT. The V gene is TRBV12-3 or TRBV12-4, the J gene TRBJ1-1, with unresolved D. The CDR3 consists of 12 residues. The V gene lost 6 bases and the J gene lost 1 base, with 6 bases spanning the gap.

V usage is TRBV5-1 and J usage is TRBJ2-7; 9 bases fit TRBD1. CDR3 size: 13 residues. J lost 7 bases, V lost 3 bases, and 5 bases had no gene match. CDR1 and CDR2 (germline): SGHRS, YFSETQ. The CDR3 protein is CASSWGQGGEQYF. CDR3 nucleotides: TGCGCCAGCAGCTGGGGACAGGGCGGTGAGCAGTACTTC.

This clonotype was recorded many times. The genes are TRBV29-1 and TRBJ1-6; D is ambiguous. The V end lost 6 bases, the J end lost 9 bases, and 15 bases lay between the germline ends. Germline values: CDR1 SQVTM, CDR2 ANQGSEA. The CDR3 consists of 13 residues. CDR3 amino acids: CSVKPDIGSPLHF. The CDR3, as DNA: TGCAGCGTCAAGCCGGATATTGGTTCACCCCTCCACTTT.

This chain links TRBV5-4 with TRBJ1-1; no clear D. This CDR3 is built from 12 residues. CDR1 and CDR2 (germline): SGHNT, YYREEE (reference sequence). Trimming left V 1 base short and J 8 bases short, with 9 bases between. CDR3 DNA sequence: TGTGCCAGCAGCTTGCGGATGACCGAAGCTTTCTTT. Its translation is CASSLRMTEAFF.

V is TRBV12-3 or TRBV12-4 and J is TRBJ2-1, with 15 bases fitting TRBD2. V gave up 7 bases and J gave up 6 bases; unmatched junction bases: 4. The CDR3 sequence is 15 residues long. The CDR3: CASTGLAGGCNEQFF. The CDR3 bases are TGTGCCAGCACCGGACTAGCGGGAGGGTGCAATGAGCAGTTCTTC.

The V call is TRBV4-2, the J call TRBJ1-5, with TRBD1 as a possible D gene (6 bases). The CDR3 covers 15 residues. V shed 0 bases and J shed 6 bases, with 12 bases lying between them. Germline assignment: CDR1 LGHNA and CDR2 YNFKEQ. The CDR3 protein is CASSQEGGIGQPQHF. CDR3 nucleotides: TGTGCCAGCAGCCAAGAAGGGGGAATAGGTCAGCCCCAGCATTTT.

This clonotype has more than one count but fewer than ten. The genes are TRBV9 and TRBJ2-7; D unresolved. Per germline, CDR1 SGDLS and CDR2 YYNGEE. This CDR3 has 14 amino acids. V was clipped by 0 bases and J by 1 base, with 8 bases between them. CDR3: CASSVGHNSYEQYF. In DNA, the CDR3 is TGTGCCAGCAGCGTAGGGCACAATTCCTACGAGCAGTACTTC.

This clonotype was seen repeatedly, ten times or more. This chain uses TRBV12-3 or TRBV12-4 with TRBJ2-1; TRBD2 aligns across 12 bases. Trimming at V came to 3 bases and at J to 2 bases, leaving 2 bases not matched to a gene. The CDR3 consists of 16 residues. The CDR3 DNA reads TGTGCCAGCAGTTTTCTAGCGGGGGGGGCCTACAATGAGCAGTTCTTC. As protein: CASSFLAGGAYNEQFF.

This clonotype was detected only a few times. V usage is TRBV12-3 or TRBV12-4 and J usage is TRBJ1-1, with D perhaps TRBD1 (5 bases). V shed 1 base and J shed 3 bases, with 6 bases lying between them. The CDR3 contains 13 residues. The CDR3 loop is CASSLGGHTEAFF. In nucleotides, the CDR3 is TGTGCCAGCAGTTTAGGGGGACACACTGAAGCTTTCTTT.

This clonotype was seen just once. The chain combines TRBV19 with TRBJ1-4, with D hard to call. The CDR3 is 15 amino acids. V was pared by 5 bases and J by 3 bases, with 13 bases between. Germline V gene sequence: CDR1 LNHDA, CDR2 SQIVND (reference sequence). CDR3 residues: CASSALPDPNEKLFF. CDR3 in DNA: TGTGCCAGTAGTGCCCTGCCGGACCCTAATGAAAAACTGTTTTTT.

The chain joins TRBV7-9 to TRBJ2-7; tentatively, D is TRBD1 (5 bases). V lost 1 base to trimming and J lost 1 base, with 14 bases between them. The CDR3 loop spans 16 amino acids. CDR1 SEHNR and CDR2 FQNEAQ come from the germline V gene (reference sequence). The CDR3 sequence is CASSLGKGVVSYEQYF. The DNA of the CDR3 is TGTGCCAGCAGCTTAGGTAAAGGGGTTGTATCCTACGAGCAGTACTTC.

The chain couples TRBV27 to TRBJ2-1; 13 nucleotides agree with TRBD2. J was trimmed by 4 bases and V by 4 bases; bases with no gene match: 10. The CDR3 contains 18 residues. Germline lookup yields CDR1 MNHEY and CDR2 SMNVEV (reference sequence). Here the CDR3 reads CASSSVLAGGPKYNEQFF. CDR3 nucleotides: TGTGCCAGCAGTTCCGTACTAGCGGGAGGGCCGAAGTACAATGAGCAGTTCTTC.

At least ten counts were recorded for this clonotype. The CDR3 sequence is CASSSRSLSSGETYEQYF. The CDR3 DNA follows: TGTGCCAGCAGCTCCCGATCCCTCTCTAGCGGAGAGACCTACGAGCAGTACTTC. The chain joins TRBV7-9 to TRBJ2-7; 7 bases align to TRBD2. Germline-derived CDR1 and CDR2 are SEHNR and FQNEAQ (reference sequence). The CDR3 length is 18 residues. The ends lost 4 bases at V and 2 bases at J; junction bases unmatched: 17.

This clonotype appeared a few times. A read error may explain this, as a much larger clone is one base away. This chain joins TRBV27 and TRBJ2-7; perhaps TRBD2 as D (5 bases). Germline loops: CDR1 MNHEY, CDR2 SMNVEV (reference sequence). The CDR3 has 14 residues. The CDR3 loop reads CASSPEGGFYERYF. DNA for the CDR3: TGTGCCAGCAGTCCCGAGGGCGGGTTCTACGAGCGGTACTTC.

This clonotype was counted at least ten times. The chain recombines TRBV12-3 or TRBV12-4 with TRBJ2-1; possible D gene TRBD1, 6 bases. Trimming left V 6 bases short and J 8 bases short, with 11 bases between. The CDR3 sequence is 12 residues long. The CDR3 DNA sequence: TGTGCCAGCAGGCAACAGGGCGATGAGCAGTTCTTC. It translates to CASRQQGDEQFF.

This clonotype was counted only a few times. This chain links TRBV27 with TRBJ2-1, with 7 positions matching TRBD2. There are 13 residues in the CDR3. Germline V CDR1 and CDR2: MNHEY, SMNVEV (reference sequence). J was trimmed by 6 bases and V by 6 bases; bases with no gene match: 5. The DNA of the CDR3 is TGTGCCAGCAGGCTAGCGGCGCCCAATGAGCAGTTCTTC. Encoded protein: CASRLAAPNEQFF.

The V gene is TRBV12-3 or TRBV12-4, the J gene TRBJ2-1; D is ambiguous. Trimming took off 3 bases at V and 4 bases at J, with 10 bases between the two ends. This CDR3 is 14 amino acids long. The CDR3 DNA reads as TGTGCCAGCAGTTTCACGCTAGTTTACAATGAGCAGTTCTTC. This sequence encodes CASSFTLVYNEQFF.

This clonotype showed up just a few times. The V call is TRBV28, the J call TRBJ2-7; D may be TRBD1 (6 bases). CDR1 is MDHEN and CDR2 is SYDVKM in the germline V gene. The V gene lost 2 bases and the J gene lost 2 bases, with 10 bases spanning the gap. The CDR3 consists of 14 residues. The CDR3 reads CASSLQGKPYEQYF. The CDR3 DNA follows: TGTGCCAGCAGTTTACAGGGGAAACCCTACGAGCAGTACTTC.

The table lists this clonotype with a few counts. This chain links TRBV9 with TRBJ2-7, with no clear D. V shed 0 bases and J shed 0 bases, with 10 bases lying between them. From germline, CDR1 is SGDLS and CDR2 YYNGEE. The CDR3 length is 15 residues. CDR3 region: CASSVDSLSSYEQYF. Written as DNA, the CDR3 is TGTGCCAGCAGCGTAGACAGCTTGAGCTCCTACGAGCAGTACTTC.